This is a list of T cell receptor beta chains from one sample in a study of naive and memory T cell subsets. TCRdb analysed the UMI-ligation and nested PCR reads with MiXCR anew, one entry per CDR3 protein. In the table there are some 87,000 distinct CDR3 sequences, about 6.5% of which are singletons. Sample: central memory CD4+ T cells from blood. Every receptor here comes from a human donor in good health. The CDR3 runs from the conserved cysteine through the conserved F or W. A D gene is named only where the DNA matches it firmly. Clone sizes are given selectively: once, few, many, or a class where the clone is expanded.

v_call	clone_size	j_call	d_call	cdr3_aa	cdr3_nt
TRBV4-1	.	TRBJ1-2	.	CASSHVGGYNF	TGCGCCAGCAGCCACGTTGGTGGCTACAACTTC
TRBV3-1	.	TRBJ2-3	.	CASSQGAIITDTQYF	TGTGCCAGCAGCCAGGGAGCTATTATCACAGATACGCAGTATTTT
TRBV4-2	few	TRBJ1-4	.	CASSQDGATNEKLFF	TGTGCCAGCAGCCAAGACGGAGCAACTAATGAAAAACTGTTTTTT
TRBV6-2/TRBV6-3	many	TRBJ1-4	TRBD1	CASSYSEQGARSF	TGTGCCAGCAGTTACTCCGAACAGGGGGCGCGCTCCTTT
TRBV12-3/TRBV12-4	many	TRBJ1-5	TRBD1	CASRPGQGGQPQHF	TGTGCCAGCAGGCCGGGACAGGGGGGGCAGCCCCAGCATTTT
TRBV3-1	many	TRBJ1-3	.	CASSQDAEVTIYF	TGTGCCAGCAGCCAAGATGCAGAAGTGACCATATATTTT
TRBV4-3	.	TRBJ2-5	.	CASSHGTAETQYF	TGCGCCAGCAGCCACGGCACTGCGGAGACCCAGTACTTC
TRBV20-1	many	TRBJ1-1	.	CSARENRNTEAFF	TGCAGTGCTAGAGAGAATAGGAACACTGAAGCTTTCTTT
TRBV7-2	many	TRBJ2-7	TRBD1	CASSLGDSSSYEQYF	TGTGCCAGCAGCTTAGGGGACAGCTCCTCCTACGAGCAGTACTTC
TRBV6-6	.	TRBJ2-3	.	CASSYSEGWGTDTQYF	TGTGCCAGCAGTTACTCGGAGGGATGGGGCACAGATACGCAGTATTTT
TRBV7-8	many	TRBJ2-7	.	CASSLERGGGLRKQYF	TGTGCCAGCAGCTTAGAGAGGGGAGGGGGCCTCAGGAAGCAGTACTTC
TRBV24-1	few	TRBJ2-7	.	CATSAGGITYEQYF	TGTGCCACCAGTGCTGGGGGCATCACCTACGAGCAGTACTTC
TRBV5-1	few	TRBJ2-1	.	CASSRDRNEQFF	TGCGCCAGCAGCCGTGACAGGAATGAGCAGTTCTTC
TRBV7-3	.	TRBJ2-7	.	CASSLTSEYEQYF	TGTGCCAGCAGCTTAACCTCAGAGTACGAGCAGTACTTC
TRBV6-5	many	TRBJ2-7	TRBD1	CASRDSSYEQYF	TGTGCCAGCCGGGACAGCTCCTACGAGCAGTACTTC
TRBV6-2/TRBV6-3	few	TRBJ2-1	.	CASSYDLRNEQFF	TGTGCCAGCAGTTACGACCTGAGGAATGAGCAGTTCTTC
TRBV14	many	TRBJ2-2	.	CASSGRGTGELFF	TGTGCCAGCAGCGGACGTGGCACCGGGGAGCTGTTTTTT
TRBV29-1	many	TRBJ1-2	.	CSVEWGYTF	TGCAGCGTTGAATGGGGCTACACCTTC
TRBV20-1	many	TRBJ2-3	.	CSATKSDTQYF	TGCAGTGCCACCAAGAGCGATACGCAGTATTTT
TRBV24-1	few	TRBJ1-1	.	CATSDPHGEAFF	TGTGCCACCAGTGACCCGCATGGTGAAGCTTTCTTT
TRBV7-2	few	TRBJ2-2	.	CASSLSLYLGTGELFF	TGTGCCAGCAGCTTATCATTGTATTTGGGGACCGGGGAGCTGTTTTTT
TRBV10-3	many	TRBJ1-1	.	CAIGQHGTEAFF	TGTGCCATCGGCCAGCATGGAACTGAAGCTTTCTTT